Detailed here is one T cell receptor beta chain. Its target is unknown. Germline V gene sequence: CDR1 SQVTM, CDR2 ANQGSEA. This CDR3 is built from 16 residues. V was clipped by 1 base and J by 2 bases; unmatched bases: 3. The sample is drawn from a study of T cell repertoires in cytomegalovirus infection. TCRdb recomputed calls from the reads with MiXCR, one row per CDR3 protein. This sample has around 310,000 distinct CDR3 sequences; 29% occur once, and the top ten carry roughly 20%. Study-level findings and limits: There were carriers of CMV plus the relevant HLA, and cumulative public TCR beta family frequency identified them.

The receptor's source is a human donor in good health (CMV status not recorded). Some clones in this sample may be carry-over from other donors' samples. The sequenced sample was cultured PBMCs, obtained from culture after CMV antigen stimulation. The V and J genes are TRBV29-1 and TRBJ1-4; 11 bases match TRBD1. CDR3 DNA sequence: TGCAGCGTTGAAGGGACAGGGGGCTTGACTAATGAAAAACTGTTTTTT. Translation: CSVEGTGGLTNEKLFF. Variable domain in full (rest from reference TRBV29-1 and TRBJ1-4): SAVISQKPSRDICQRGTSLTIQCQVDSQVTMMFWYRQQPGQSLTLIATANQGSEATYESGFVIDKFPISRPNLTFSTLTVSNMSPEDSSIYLCSVEGTGGLTNEKLFFGSGTQLSVL.